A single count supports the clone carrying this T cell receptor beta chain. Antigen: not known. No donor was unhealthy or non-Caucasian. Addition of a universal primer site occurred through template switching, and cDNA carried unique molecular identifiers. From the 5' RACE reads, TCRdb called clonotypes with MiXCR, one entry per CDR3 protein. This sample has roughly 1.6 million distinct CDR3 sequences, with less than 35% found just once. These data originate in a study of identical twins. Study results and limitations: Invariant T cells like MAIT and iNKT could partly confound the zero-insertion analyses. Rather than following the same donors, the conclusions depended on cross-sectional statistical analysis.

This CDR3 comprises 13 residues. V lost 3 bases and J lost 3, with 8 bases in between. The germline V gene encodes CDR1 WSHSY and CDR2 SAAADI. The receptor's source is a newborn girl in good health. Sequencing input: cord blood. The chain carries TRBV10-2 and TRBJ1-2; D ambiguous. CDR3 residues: CASSDGRDYGYTF. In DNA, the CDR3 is TGCGCCAGCAGTGATGGCCGAGACTATGGCTACACCTTC.